The clone carrying this TCR beta chain was counted a few times. Its specificity is unknown. This sample was included in a study of beta chain features in type 1 diabetes. Overall study: Examination spanned around 100,000,000 sorted cells from all samples.

Isolated RNA was reverse transcribed in full, so expressed TCRB transcripts were sequenced. Here immunoSEQ multiplex PCR was the method, and the copy in TCRdb shows in-frame clones only, minus some. The table shows roughly 100,000 clones, with 25% to 35% occurring only once. The CDR3 contains 16 residues. V shed 4 bases, J shed 1 base, and the junction held 8 bases outside the gene matches. Germline-derived CDR1 and CDR2 are SEHNR and FQNEAQ (reference sequence). Study observations and caveats: A definitive answer on HLA type influencing TCRB rearrangement was not reached here. Patients with Type 1 diabetes showed moderately but significantly shorter TCRB CDR3s in all four CD4+ subsets.

The sequencing input was central memory CD4+ T cells from blood. This TCR was sampled from a woman under 30 with type 1 diabetes. The genes are TRBV7-9 and TRBJ2-3; 7 bases fit TRBD2. CDR3 amino acids: CASSSWSTSRTDTQYF. In DNA form, the CDR3 reads TGTGCCAGCAGCTCGTGGTCGACTAGCCGCACAGATACGCAGTATTTT.